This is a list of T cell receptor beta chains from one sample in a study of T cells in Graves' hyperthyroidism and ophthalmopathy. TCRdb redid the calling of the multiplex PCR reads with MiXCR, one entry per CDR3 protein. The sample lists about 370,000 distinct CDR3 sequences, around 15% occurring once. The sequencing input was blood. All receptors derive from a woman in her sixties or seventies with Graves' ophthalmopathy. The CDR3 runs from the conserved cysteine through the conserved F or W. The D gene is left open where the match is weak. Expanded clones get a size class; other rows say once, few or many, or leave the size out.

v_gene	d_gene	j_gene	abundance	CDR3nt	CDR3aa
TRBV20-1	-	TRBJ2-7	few	TGCAGTGCTCCCATGACAGGTTCCTACGAGCAGTACTTC	CSAPMTGSYEQYF
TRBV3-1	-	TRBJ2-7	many	TGTGCCAGCAGCCAAGGCCCTAAAAGGGACTACGAGCAGTACTTC	CASSQGPKRDYEQYF
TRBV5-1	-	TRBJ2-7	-	TGCGCCAGCAGCTGGACACCTCACTACGAGCAGTACTTC	CASSWTPHYEQYF
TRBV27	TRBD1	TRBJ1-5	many	TGTGCCAGCAGGCCCGGGACAGGGGGCAATCAGCCCCAGCATTTT	CASRPGTGGNQPQHF
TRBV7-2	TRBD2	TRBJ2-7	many	TGTGCCAGCAGCGCCGCTAGCGGGGTGGCCTACGAGCAGTACTTC	CASSAASGVAYEQYF
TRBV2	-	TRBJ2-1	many	TGTGCCAGCAGTGTGACAGGGGAGGGTGAGCAGTTCTTC	CASSVTGEGEQFF
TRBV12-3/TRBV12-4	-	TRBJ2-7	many	TGTGCCAGCAGTTTCGACATAAACTACGAGCAGTACTTC	CASSFDINYEQYF
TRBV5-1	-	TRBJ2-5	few	TGCGCCAGCAGGGCAGGGTCTCACCAAGAGACCCAGTACTTC	CASRAGSHQETQYF
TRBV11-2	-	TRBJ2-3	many	TGTGCCAGCAGCCTCCGGGGCGGCGGCACAGATACGCAGTATTTT	CASSLRGGGTDTQYF
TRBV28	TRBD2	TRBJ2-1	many	TGTGCCAGCAGCCCAGCGGGAGGCTCGGATGAGCAGTTCTTC	CASSPAGGSDEQFF
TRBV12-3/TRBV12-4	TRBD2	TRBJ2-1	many	TGTGCCAGCAGTTTATGGGGGGGGGTAGCGGGAGGAGATTTGAATGAGCAGTTCTTC	CASSLWGGVAGGDLNEQFF
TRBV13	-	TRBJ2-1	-	TGTGCCAGCAGCTTGGCGGCAGGGTCCAATGAGCAGTTCTTC	CASSLAAGSNEQFF
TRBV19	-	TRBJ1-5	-	TGTGCCAGCGAACTGACAGGACATACTCATCTTCAGCCCCAGCATTTT	CASELTGHTHLQPQHF
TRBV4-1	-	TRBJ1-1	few	TGCGCCAGCAGCCCGAGGAGGGGATGGACTGAAGCTTTCTTT	CASSPRRGWTEAFF
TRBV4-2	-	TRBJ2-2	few	TGTGCCAGCAGCGAACGGGGACGTAAGAACACCGGGGAGCTGTTTTTT	CASSERGRKNTGELFF
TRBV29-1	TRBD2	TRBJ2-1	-	TGCAGCGTTGAAAGAGGAGCTAGCGGAAACAATGAGCAGTTCTTC	CSVERGASGNNEQFF
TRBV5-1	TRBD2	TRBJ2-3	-	TGCGCCAGCAGGGCTCTAGCGGGAGGGGCCAATACGCAGTATTTT	CASRALAGGANTQYF
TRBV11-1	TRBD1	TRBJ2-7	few	TGTGCCAGCAGCCATTCAGACAGGGGCGGCGAGCAGTGCTTC	CASSHSDRGGEQCF
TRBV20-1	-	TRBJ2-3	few	TGCAGTGCTGTGCAGGATACGCAGTATTTT	CSAVQDTQYF
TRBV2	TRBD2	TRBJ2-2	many	TGTGCCAGCTTCCCCGGGACTAGCCCTACCGGGGAGCTGTTTTTT	CASFPGTSPTGELFF
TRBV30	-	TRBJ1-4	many	TGTGCCTGGAACAGTGCGAATGAAAAACTGTTTTTT	CAWNSANEKLFF
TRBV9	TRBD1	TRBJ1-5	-	TGTGCCAGCAGCAAAACGGGACAGCTGGGCCAGCCCCAGCATTTT	CASSKTGQLGQPQHF
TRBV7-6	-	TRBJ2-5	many	TGTGCCAGCAGCGAAAACAGGGAGACCCAGTACTTC	CASSENRETQYF
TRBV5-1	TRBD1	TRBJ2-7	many	TGCGCCAGCAGCGCTGGACAGGGTATCTACGAGCAGTACTTC	CASSAGQGIYEQYF
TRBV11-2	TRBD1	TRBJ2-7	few	TGTGCCAGCAGCCAACGGGGACAGGGGACCTACGAGCAGTACTTC	CASSQRGQGTYEQYF
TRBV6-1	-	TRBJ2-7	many	TGTGCCAGCAGTGAAGGAACAACAGGGATCTACGAGCAGTACTTC	CASSEGTTGIYEQYF
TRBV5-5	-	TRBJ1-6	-	TGTGCCAGCAGTCGGGACGGTAGTTCACCCCTCCACTTT	CASSRDGSSPLHF
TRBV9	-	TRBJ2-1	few	TGTGCCAGCAGCGTAGTGGCCGGGACATCGAGCTCCTACAATGAGCAGTTCTTC	CASSVVAGTSSSYNEQFF
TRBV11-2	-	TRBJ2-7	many	TGTGCCAGCAGCATCACCCCAGGCGAGGGCCCCTACGAGCAGTACTTC	CASSITPGEGPYEQYF
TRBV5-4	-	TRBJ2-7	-	TGTGCCAGCAGCTTGGTGACAGGTTACGAGCAGTACTTC	CASSLVTGYEQYF
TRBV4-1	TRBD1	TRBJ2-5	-	TGCGCCAGCAGCCAAGACCTAACAGGGGTTGTAGGGACCCAGTACTTC	CASSQDLTGVVGTQYF
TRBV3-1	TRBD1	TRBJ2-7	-	TGTGCCAGCAGCCACGGACAGGGAGCGGGCGAGCAGTACTTC	CASSHGQGAGEQYF
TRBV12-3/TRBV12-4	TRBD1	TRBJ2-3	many	TGTGCCAGCACCGGGACAGTCACAGATACGCAGTATTTT	CASTGTVTDTQYF
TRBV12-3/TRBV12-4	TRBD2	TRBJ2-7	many	TGTGCCAGCAGGCCTGGGACTAGCGGTTCCTACGAGCAGTACTTC	CASRPGTSGSYEQYF
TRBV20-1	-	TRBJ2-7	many	TGCAGTGCTAGCGCCGGTTCGGGCTACGAGCAGTACTTC	CSASAGSGYEQYF
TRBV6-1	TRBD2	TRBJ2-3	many	TGTGCCAGCAGTGAACTAGCGGGAGCAGATACGCAGTATTTT	CASSELAGADTQYF
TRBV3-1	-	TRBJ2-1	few	TGTGCCAGCAGCCCCCGAACCGACCGCGGGCAGTTCTTC	CASSPRTDRGQFF
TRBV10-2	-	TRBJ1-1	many	TGCGCCAGCAGTGGAAGACCACGGGAGAACACTGAAGCTTTCTTT	CASSGRPRENTEAFF
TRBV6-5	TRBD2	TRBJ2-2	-	TGTGCCAGCAGTTACGCGGGAGTGGGCACCGGGGAGCTGTTTTTT	CASSYAGVGTGELFF
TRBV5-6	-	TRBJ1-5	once	TGTGCCAGCAGCTTGACAGGGTTCGGTGATCAGCCCCAGCATTTT	CASSLTGFGDQPQHF
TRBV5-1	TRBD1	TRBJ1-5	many	TGCGCCAGCAGCTCCGGGACAGGTAGCAATCAGCCCCAGCATTTT	CASSSGTGSNQPQHF
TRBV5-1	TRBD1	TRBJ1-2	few	TGCGCCAGCAGTGGGCAGGGGGATGTCTATGGCCACACCTTC	CASSGQGDVYGHTF
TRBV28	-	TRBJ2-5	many	TGTGCCAGCAGTTCAGGGGGAGGGGGTGGAGAGACCCAGTACTTC	CASSSGGGGGETQYF
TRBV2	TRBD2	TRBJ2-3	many	TGTGCCAGCAGGGGGACTAGCGGGTCCCACACAGATACGCAGTATTTT	CASRGTSGSHTDTQYF
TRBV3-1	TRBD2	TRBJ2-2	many	TGTGCCAGCAGCCAAGCGACTAGCGGGAGGGCCTTGAGCGGGGAGCTGTTTTTT	CASSQATSGRALSGELFF
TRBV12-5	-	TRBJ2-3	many	TGTGCTAGTGGGACGGCGAGCCCTACGCAGTATTTT	CASGTASPTQYF
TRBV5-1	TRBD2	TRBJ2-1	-	TGCGCCAGCAACTTGGTTAGCGGGAGGGGCGATGAGCAGTTCTTC	CASNLVSGRGDEQFF
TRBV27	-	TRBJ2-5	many	TGTGCCAGCAGTTCGACTTGGACAGGCGGGGGGACCCAGTACTTC	CASSSTWTGGGTQYF
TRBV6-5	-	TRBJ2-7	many	TGTGCCAGCAGTTACGCCAACGGCTACGAGCAGTACTTC	CASSYANGYEQYF
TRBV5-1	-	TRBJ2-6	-	TGCGCCAGCAGCCCGAGCAGGGGCCCTGGGGCCAACGTCCTGACTTTC	CASSPSRGPGANVLTF
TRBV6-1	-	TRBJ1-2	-	TGTGCCAGCAGTGATAGTGGGGGCCGAAGCTATGGCTACACCTTC	CASSDSGGRSYGYTF
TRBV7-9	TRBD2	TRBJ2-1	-	TGTGCCAGCAGCTTAGAGGGACTAGCCATGTTCTTC	CASSLEGLAMFF
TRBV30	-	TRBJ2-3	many	TGTGCCTGGAGTGTTTGGGCCTCTAGCACAGATACGCAGTATTTT	CAWSVWASSTDTQYF
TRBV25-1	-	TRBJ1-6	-	TGTGCCAGCAGTGAATACTTGGCTGTTTCACCCCTCCACTTT	CASSEYLAVSPLHF
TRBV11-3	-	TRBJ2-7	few	TGTGCCAGCAGCCCCCGGGACAAACACAACGAGCAGTACTTC	CASSPRDKHNEQYF
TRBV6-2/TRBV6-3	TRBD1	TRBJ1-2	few	TGTGCCAGCCACTCCTCGACAGGGCGTTTTAACTATGGCTACACCTTC	CASHSSTGRFNYGYTF